This TCR beta chain stems from a study of blood T cell repertoires in COVID-19. Across the study: T cells, B-cell-depleted T cells, or PBMCs supplied cDNA or gDNA.

Here immunoSEQ multiplex PCR was the method, and the copy in TCRdb shows in-frame clones only, minus some. Altogether 190,000 or so clones are present, approximately 87% being singletons, with the ten largest covering 0.7% to 0.85%. The CDR3 is made up of 15 amino acids. CDR1 is LGHDT, CDR2 YNNKEL, per germline (reference sequence). Trimming took 1 base from V and 7 from J; bases not matched to a gene: 4. This clone turned up a few times. The TCR originated in a woman aged 70-85 years with acute or convalescent COVID-19. Sequences were obtained from peripheral blood. The J gene is TRBJ1-5, the V gene TRBV3-1 (or the pseudogene TRBV3-2); TRBD1 agrees at 10 bases. The CDR3 spells CASSQGQGATQPQHF. As DNA, the CDR3 is TGTGCCAGCAGCCAAGGACAGGGGGCTACACAGCCCCAGCATTTT.